This T cell receptor beta chain was obtained from a study of blood T cell repertoires in COVID-19. Across the study: COVID-19 samples, acute and convalescent, were from the United States, Italy and Spain.

The CDR3 sequence is 15 residues long. V lost 6 bases and J lost 3; bases outside the gene matches: 9. Germline CDR1 MNHEY, CDR2 SVGAGI. Here immunoSEQ multiplex PCR was the method, and the copy in TCRdb shows in-frame clones only, minus some. This table has hundreds of thousands of clones, over 75% appearing once. The chain couples TRBV6-5 to TRBJ1-1; 8 bases align to TRBD1. What was sequenced was PBMCs or T cells enriched from blood (not recorded which). The clonotype originates from a woman aged 30 to 39 who had recovered from COVID-19. CDR3 region: CASSAQGDRDTEAFF. The CDR3 coding sequence is TGTGCCAGCAGCGCACAGGGGGATAGGGACACTGAAGCTTTCTTT.